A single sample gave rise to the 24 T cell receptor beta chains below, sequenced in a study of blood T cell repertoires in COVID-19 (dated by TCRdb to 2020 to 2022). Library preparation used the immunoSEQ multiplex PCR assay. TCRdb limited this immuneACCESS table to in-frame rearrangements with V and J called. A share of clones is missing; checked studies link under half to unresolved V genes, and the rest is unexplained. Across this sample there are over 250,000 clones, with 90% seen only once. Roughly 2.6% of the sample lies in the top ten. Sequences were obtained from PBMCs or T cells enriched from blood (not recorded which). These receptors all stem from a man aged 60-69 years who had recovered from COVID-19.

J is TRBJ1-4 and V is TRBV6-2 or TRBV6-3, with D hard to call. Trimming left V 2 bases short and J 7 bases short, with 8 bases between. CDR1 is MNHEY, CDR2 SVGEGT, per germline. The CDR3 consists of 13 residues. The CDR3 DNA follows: TGTGCCAGCAGTTACCCGAGTCCTGAAAAACTGTTTTTT. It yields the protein CASSYPSPEKLFF.

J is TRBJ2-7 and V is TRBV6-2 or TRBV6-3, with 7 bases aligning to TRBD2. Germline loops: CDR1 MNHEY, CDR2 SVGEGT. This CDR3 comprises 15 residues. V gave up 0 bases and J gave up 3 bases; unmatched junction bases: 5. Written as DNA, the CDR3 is TGTGCCAGCAGTTACTCGGGGGGACTACTCTACGAGCAGTACTTC. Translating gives CASSYSGGLLYEQYF.

CDR3 DNA sequence: TGTGCCAGCAGCCAATTTAGCGGGGGGCAGAGGACTGAAGCTTTCTTT. Its translation: CASSQFSGGQRTEAFF. This chain joins TRBV3-1 (or the pseudogene TRBV3-2) and TRBJ1-1, with D possibly being TRBD1 (6 bases). V lost 2 bases and J lost 5, with 18 bases in between. Germline lookup yields CDR1 LGHDT and CDR2 YNNKEL (reference sequence). The CDR3 has 16 amino acids.

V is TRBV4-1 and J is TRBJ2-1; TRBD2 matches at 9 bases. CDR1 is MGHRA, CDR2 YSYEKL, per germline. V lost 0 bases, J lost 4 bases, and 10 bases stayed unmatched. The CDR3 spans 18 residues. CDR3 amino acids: CASSQDTGGRDPYNEQFF. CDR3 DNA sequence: TGCGCCAGCAGCCAAGATACTGGCGGGAGGGATCCGTACAATGAGCAGTTCTTC.

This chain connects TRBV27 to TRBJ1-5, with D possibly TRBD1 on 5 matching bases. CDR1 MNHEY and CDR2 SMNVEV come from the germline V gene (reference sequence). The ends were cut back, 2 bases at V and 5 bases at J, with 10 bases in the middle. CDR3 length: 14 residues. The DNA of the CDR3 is TGTGCCAGCAGTTTAGGGGGGAATTATCAGCCCCAGCATTTT. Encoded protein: CASSLGGNYQPQHF.

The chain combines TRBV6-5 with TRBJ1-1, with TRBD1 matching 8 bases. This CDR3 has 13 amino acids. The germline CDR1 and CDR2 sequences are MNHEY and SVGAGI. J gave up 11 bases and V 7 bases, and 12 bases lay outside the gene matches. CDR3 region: CASTTRDRLKAFF. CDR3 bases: TGTGCCAGCACTACGAGGGACAGGCTAAAGGCTTTCTTT.

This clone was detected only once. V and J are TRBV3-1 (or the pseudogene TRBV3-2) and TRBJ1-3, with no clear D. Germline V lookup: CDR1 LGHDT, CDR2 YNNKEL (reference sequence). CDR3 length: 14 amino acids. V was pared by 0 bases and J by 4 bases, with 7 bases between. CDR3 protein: CASSQDRLGNTIYF. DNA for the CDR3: TGTGCCAGCAGCCAAGACAGGTTGGGAAACACCATATATTTT.

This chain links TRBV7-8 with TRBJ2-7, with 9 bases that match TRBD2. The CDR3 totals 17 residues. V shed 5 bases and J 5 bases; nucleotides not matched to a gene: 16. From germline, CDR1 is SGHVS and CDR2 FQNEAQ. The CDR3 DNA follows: TGTGCCAGCAGCCAATATGGGGTAGCGGGGGCGTCTAACGAGCAGTACTTC. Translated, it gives CASSQYGVAGASNEQYF. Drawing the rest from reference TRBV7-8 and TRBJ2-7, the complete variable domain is GAGVSQSPRYKVAKRGQDVALRCDPISGHVSLFWYQQALGQGPEFLTYFQNEAQLDKSGLPSDRFFAERPEGSVSTLKIQRTQQEDSAVYLCASSQYGVAGASNEQYFGPGTRLTVT.

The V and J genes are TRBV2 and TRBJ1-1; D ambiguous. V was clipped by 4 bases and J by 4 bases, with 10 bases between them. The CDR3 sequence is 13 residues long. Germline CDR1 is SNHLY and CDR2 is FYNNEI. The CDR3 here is CASSARLLTEAFF. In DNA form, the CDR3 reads TGTGCCAGCAGTGCCCGGTTACTCACTGAAGCTTTCTTT.

The CDR3 DNA follows: TGTGCCAGTAGTATAGAGGGGACAGGGGCGGGAGGGGAGCAGTTCTTC. Protein sequence: CASSIEGTGAGGEQFF. The rearrangement links TRBV19 to TRBJ2-1; possibly TRBD1 for D (10 bases). Trimming took off 0 bases at V and 10 bases at J, with 19 bases between the two ends. This CDR3 region has 16 residues. Looked up from germline, CDR1 is LNHDA and CDR2 is SQIVND (reference sequence).

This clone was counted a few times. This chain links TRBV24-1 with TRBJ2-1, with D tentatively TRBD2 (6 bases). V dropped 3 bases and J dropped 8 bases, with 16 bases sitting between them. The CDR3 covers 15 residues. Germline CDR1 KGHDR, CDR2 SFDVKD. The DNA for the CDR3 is TGTGCCACCAGTGATCGGCAGGGTTCGGGAGATGAGCAGTTCTTC. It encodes CATSDRQGSGDEQFF.

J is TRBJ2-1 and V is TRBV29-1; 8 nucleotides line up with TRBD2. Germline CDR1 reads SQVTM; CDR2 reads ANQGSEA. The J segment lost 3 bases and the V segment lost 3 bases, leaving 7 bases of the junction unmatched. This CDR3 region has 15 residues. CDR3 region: CSVDRPGTSYNEQFF. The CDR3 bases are TGCAGCGTTGATCGCCCCGGGACTAGCTACAATGAGCAGTTCTTC.

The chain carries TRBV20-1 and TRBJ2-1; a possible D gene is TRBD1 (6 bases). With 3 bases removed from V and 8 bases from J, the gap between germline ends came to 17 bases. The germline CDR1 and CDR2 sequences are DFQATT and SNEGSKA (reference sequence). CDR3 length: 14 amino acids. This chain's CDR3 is CSASSRGPLYEQFF. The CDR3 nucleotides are TGCAGTGCTAGTTCCAGGGGCCCTTTGTATGAGCAGTTCTTC.

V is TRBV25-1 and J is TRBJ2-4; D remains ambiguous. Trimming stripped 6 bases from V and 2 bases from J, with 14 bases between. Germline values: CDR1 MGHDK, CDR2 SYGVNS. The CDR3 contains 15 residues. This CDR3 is CASSRGPHTKNIQYF. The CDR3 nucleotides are TGTGCCAGCAGCCGAGGTCCCCATACCAAAAACATTCAGTACTTC.

CDR3 sequence reads: CASSRGRDNQPQHF. CDR3 DNA sequence: TGTGCCAGCAGCCGAGGACGGGACAATCAGCCCCAGCATTTT. V usage is TRBV5-5 and J usage is TRBJ1-5, with D hard to call. Between the trimmed V and J ends, which lost 4 bases and 3 bases, there was a span of 11 bases. Germline values: CDR1 SGHKS, CDR2 YYEKEE (reference sequence). The CDR3 sequence is 14 residues long.

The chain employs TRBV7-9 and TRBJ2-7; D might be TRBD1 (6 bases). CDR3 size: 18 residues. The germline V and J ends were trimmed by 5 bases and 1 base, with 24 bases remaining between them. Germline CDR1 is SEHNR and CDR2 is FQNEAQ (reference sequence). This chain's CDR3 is CASSISPGTSNFSYEQYF. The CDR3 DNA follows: TGTGCCAGCAGCATAAGCCCCGGGACATCAAATTTTTCCTACGAGCAGTACTTC.

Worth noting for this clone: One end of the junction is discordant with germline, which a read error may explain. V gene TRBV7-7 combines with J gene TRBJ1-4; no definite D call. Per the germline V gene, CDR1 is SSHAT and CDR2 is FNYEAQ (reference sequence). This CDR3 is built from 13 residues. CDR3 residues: CASSSTTNEKLFF. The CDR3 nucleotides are TGTGCTAGCAGCTCCACAACTAATGAAAAACTGTTTTTT.

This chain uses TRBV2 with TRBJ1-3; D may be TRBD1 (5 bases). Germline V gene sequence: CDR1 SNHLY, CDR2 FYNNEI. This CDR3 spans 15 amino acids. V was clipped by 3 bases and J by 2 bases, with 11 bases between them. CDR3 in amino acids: CASSERGSTGNTIYF. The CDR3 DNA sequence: TGTGCCAGCAGTGAGCGGGGGAGTACTGGAAACACCATATATTTT.

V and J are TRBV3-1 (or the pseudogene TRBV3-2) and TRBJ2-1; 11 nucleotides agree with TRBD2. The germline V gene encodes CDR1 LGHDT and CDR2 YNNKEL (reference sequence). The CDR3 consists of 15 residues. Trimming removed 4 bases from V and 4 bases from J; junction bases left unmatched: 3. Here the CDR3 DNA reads TGTGCCAGCAGCCGCGGGACTAGCGGTTACAATGAGCAGTTCTTC. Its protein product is CASSRGTSGYNEQFF.

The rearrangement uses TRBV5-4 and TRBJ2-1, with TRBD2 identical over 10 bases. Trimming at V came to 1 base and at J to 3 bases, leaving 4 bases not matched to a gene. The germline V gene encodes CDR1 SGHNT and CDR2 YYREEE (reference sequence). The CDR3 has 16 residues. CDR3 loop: CASSLPPSGGYNEQFF. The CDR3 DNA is TGTGCCAGCAGCTTGCCCCCTAGCGGGGGCTACAATGAGCAGTTCTTC. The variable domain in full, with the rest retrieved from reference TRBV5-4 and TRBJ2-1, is ETGVTQSPTHLIKTRGQQVTLRCSSQSGHNTVSWYQQALGQGPQFIFQYYREEENGRGNFPPRFSGLQFPNYSSELNVNALELDDSALYLCASSLPPSGGYNEQFFGPGTRLTVL.

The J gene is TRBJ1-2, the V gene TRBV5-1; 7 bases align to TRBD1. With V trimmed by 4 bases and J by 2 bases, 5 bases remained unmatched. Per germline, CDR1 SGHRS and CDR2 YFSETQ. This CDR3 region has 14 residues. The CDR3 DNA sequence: TGCGCCAGCAGCAAAGGGGACAGCAACTATGGCTACACCTTC. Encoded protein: CASSKGDSNYGYTF.

The CDR3, as DNA: TGTGCCAGCAGTGAAGAAAGATACACAAAGAATTCACCCCTCCACTTT. Translating gives CASSEERYTKNSPLHF. The rearrangement joins TRBV2 to TRBJ1-6; D unclear. V lost 1 base, J lost 7 bases, and 14 bases lay in between. CDR1 is SNHLY, CDR2 FYNNEI, per germline. This CDR3 has 16 amino acids.

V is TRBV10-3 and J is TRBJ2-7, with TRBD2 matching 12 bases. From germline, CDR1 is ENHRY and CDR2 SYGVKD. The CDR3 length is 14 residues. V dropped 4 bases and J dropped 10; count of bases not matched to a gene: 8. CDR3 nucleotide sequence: TGTGCCATCAGTGCCGCCGGGACTAGCGGGTTTCAGTACTTC. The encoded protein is CAISAAGTSGFQYF.

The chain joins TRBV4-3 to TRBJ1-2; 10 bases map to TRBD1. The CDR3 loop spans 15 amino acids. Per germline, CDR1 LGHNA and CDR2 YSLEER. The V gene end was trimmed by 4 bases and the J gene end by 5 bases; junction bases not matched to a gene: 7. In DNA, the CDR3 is TGCGCCAGCAGCCTCAGACAGGGGGCTGAGTATGGCTACACCTTC. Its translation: CASSLRQGAEYGYTF.